Given below is one T cell receptor (beta chain) in context. Its antigen remains unknown. Trimming removed 6 bases from V and 5 bases from J, with 14 bases in between. In germline, CDR1 is MNHEY, CDR2 SVGAGI. There are 14 residues in the CDR3. The data were taken from a study of cytomegalovirus exposure and HLA in healthy donors. Assay: immunoSEQ multiplex PCR; the TCRdb copy retains only in-frame clones and omits some. The sample has roughly 130,000 clones; 89% are singletons. It was the roughly 130-subject validation cohort, separate from the approximately 700-subject first cohort, to which the donors belonged. General study findings and limits: Most TCR sequences were seen very rarely across donors, but some public TCRs occurred in many. In vitro assays verified that three CMV-associated chains recognized CMV antigens specifically. The authors listed approximately 150 TCR beta chains as cytomegalovirus-associated.

This sequence was found in a woman aged 18-30 years in good health and CMV-seropositive. The sequenced material came from PBMCs. The V gene is TRBV6-5, the J gene TRBJ1-5; D possibly corresponds to TRBD1 (6 bases). The CDR3 nucleotides read TGTGCCAGCAGATTAGGACAGTCACATCAGCCCCAGCATTTT. Protein product: CASRLGQSHQPQHF.